These 13 T cell receptor beta chains came from one sample sequenced in a study of glioma-infiltrating T cells after dendritic cell vaccination. Assay used: immunoSEQ multiplex PCR; TCRdb lists only in-frame clones, some missing. The data contain fewer than 85,000 clones, around 86% of them singletons. The sample's time point: after dendritic cell vaccination, including at tumor progression/relapse. The material sequenced was blood, taken after dendritic cell vaccination. These receptors all come from a human donor with glioblastoma.

The V and J genes are TRBV30 and TRBJ2-3, with 15 bases lining up with TRBD2. This CDR3 is built from 16 residues. With V trimmed by 3 bases and J by 3 bases, 4 bases remained unmatched. The germline gives CDR1 GTSNPN, CDR2 SVGIG (reference sequence). The CDR3 sequence is CAWSPGLAGGTDTQYF. The CDR3 DNA follows: TGTGCCTGGAGCCCAGGACTAGCGGGAGGGACAGATACGCAGTATTTT.

The CDR3 DNA follows: TGTGCCAGCAGCCCACAGGGTAGGAGTAGCGGGAGACACAATGAGCAGTTCTTC. Translation: CASSPQGRSSGRHNEQFF. This chain uses TRBV7-6 with TRBJ2-7; TRBD2 agrees at 9 bases. The J call may not be correct, given that the DNA end is closer to TRBJ2-1. Germline loops: CDR1 SGHVS, CDR2 FNYEAQ. The CDR3 covers 18 residues.

This clone turned up a few times. The chain recombines TRBV4-2 with TRBJ1-1; D is uncertain. Germline V lookup: CDR1 LGHNA, CDR2 YNFKEQ. V lost 1 base, J lost 0 bases, and 9 bases lay in between. The CDR3 covers 15 residues. CDR3 nucleotides: TGTGCCAGCAGCCAAGGGAGGGCTGTGAACACTGAAGCTTTCTTT. This sequence encodes CASSQGRAVNTEAFF.

The chain has TRBV27 and TRBJ1-5; D is ambiguous. V gave up 5 bases and J gave up 7 bases, with 9 bases separating them. Germline lookup yields CDR1 MNHEY and CDR2 SMNVEV (reference sequence). This CDR3 region has 12 residues. The CDR3 loop reads CASSRPRQPQHF. The CDR3 coding sequence is TGTGCCAGCAGTCGCCCTCGGCAGCCCCAGCATTTT.

The chain employs TRBV20-1 and TRBJ2-7, with 9 bases identical to TRBD2. The CDR3 spans 11 residues. Germline CDR1 DFQATT, CDR2 SNEGSKA (reference sequence). CDR3 bases: TGCAGCGTAGCGGGAGCGGGGGAGCAGTACTTC. Translating gives CSVAGAGEQYF.

V usage is TRBV7-6 and J usage is TRBJ2-7, with 7 bases identical to TRBD2. The CDR3 is made up of 17 amino acids. V trimming: 0 bases; J trimming: 0 bases; junction bases outside the gene matches: 8. CDR1 and CDR2 from the germline V gene are SGHVS and FNYEAQ. CDR3 nucleotide sequence: TGTGCCAGCAGCTTAGCCCATTGGGAGGGAAGCTCCTACGAGCAGTACTTC. Residues: CASSLAHWEGSSYEQYF.

This clone was detected once. V usage is TRBV7-9 and J usage is TRBJ2-3, with TRBD1 identical over 9 bases. Per germline, CDR1 SEHNR and CDR2 FQNEAQ (reference sequence). The CDR3 has 15 residues. The trim removed 2 bases at V and 6 bases at J, leaving 6 bases unmatched. The CDR3 bases are TGTGCCAGCAGCTTAAGGGGACAGGGATCCGATACGCAGTATTTT. Amino acid sequence: CASSLRGQGSDTQYF.

The chain joins TRBV5-1 to TRBJ2-1, with D possibly being TRBD1 (6 bases). From germline, CDR1 is SGHRS and CDR2 YFSETQ. The CDR3 totals 15 residues. The V end lost 2 bases, the J end lost 5 bases, and 14 bases lay between the germline ends. The CDR3 region is CASSLGQGPNNEQFF. The CDR3 region has the DNA TGCGCCAGCAGCTTAGGGCAGGGGCCGAACAATGAGCAGTTCTTC. The entire variable domain, with the rest obtained from reference TRBV5-1 and TRBJ2-1, is as follows: KAGVTQTPRYLIKTRGQQVTLSCSPISGHRSVSWYQQTPGQGLQFLFEYFSETQRNKGNFPGRFSGRQFSNSRSEMNVSTLELGDSALYLCASSLGQGPNNEQFFGPGTRLTVL.

The chain recombines TRBV6-5 with TRBJ2-2; 9 positions match TRBD2. Germline V gene lookup returns CDR1 MNHEY and CDR2 SVGAGI. V lost 7 bases, J lost 7 bases, and 10 bases stayed unmatched. The CDR3 loop spans 15 amino acids. In DNA form, the CDR3 reads TGTGCCAGCAAGGGGGTAGCGGGAGTGGTCGGGGAGCTGTTTTTT. It yields the protein CASKGVAGVVGELFF.

This sequence joins TRBV6-5 and TRBJ2-1; no clear D gene. V shed 1 base and J shed 8 bases, with 12 bases lying between them. The CDR3 loop spans 14 amino acids. Germline-derived CDR1 and CDR2 are MNHEY and SVGAGI. Here the CDR3 DNA reads TGTGCCAGCAGTTACTTGGCGAGGTGGGATGAGCAGTTCTTC. Translation: CASSYLARWDEQFF.

This clone was observed a few times. J is TRBJ1-3 and V is TRBV2; D unresolved. This CDR3 contains 16 residues. Germline loops: CDR1 SNHLY, CDR2 FYNNEI. Trimming took off 4 bases at V and 0 bases at J, with 13 bases between the two ends. CDR3 sequence (DNA): TGTGCCAGCAGTGTTGGCGGAAGATTCTCTGGAAACACCATATATTTT. Its translation is CASSVGGRFSGNTIYF.

This chain links TRBV14 with TRBJ2-7; the D gene is possibly TRBD2 (6 bases). The ends were cut back, 3 bases at V and 2 bases at J, with 11 bases in the middle. Germline values: CDR1 SGHDN, CDR2 FVKESK. The CDR3 loop spans 14 amino acids. The CDR3 region is CASSHAGFPYEQYF. CDR3 coding DNA: TGTGCCAGCAGCCACGCGGGATTTCCCTACGAGCAGTACTTC.

The V gene is TRBV18, the J gene TRBJ2-5, with 12 bases matching TRBD2. CDR1 is KGHSH and CDR2 is LQKENI in the germline V gene. With 5 bases clipped from V and 5 bases from J, the junction kept 9 bases outside the gene matches. The CDR3 spans 16 residues. The CDR3 DNA sequence: TGTGCCAGCTCAGTGACTAGCGGGGGCTCAGTGGAGACCCAGTACTTC. Translated, it gives CASSVTSGGSVETQYF.